The clone carrying this TCR beta chain was seen once. Its antigen is undetermined. This may be a read error, as it is one base from a much larger clone. This sample is part of a study of early T cells in non-severe SARS-CoV-2 infection. Study as a whole: The authors sequenced bulk RNA from unsorted whole blood, leaving chains unpaired.

Germline V gene lookup returns CDR1 LNHDA and CDR2 SQIVND (reference sequence). The CDR3 has 15 residues. The study's findings and limits: Private and CD4 specificities were missed by VDJdb matching, which favored anti-spike CD8 responses.

Individually, cDNA molecules had unique molecular identifiers attached to them. TCRdb reprocessed the 5' RACE reads with MiXCR, giving one entry per CDR3 protein. The sample consists of 25,000 to 30,000 distinct CDR3 sequences, less than 6.5% of them appearing once. The rearrangement uses TRBV19 and TRBJ2-1; D possibly matches TRBD1 or TRBD2 (5 bases each). The sequence was collected from an adult who was a healthcare worker with PCR-confirmed SARS-CoV-2 infection or an uninfected control (not recorded which). Sequences were obtained from whole blood. CDR3 DNA: TGTGCCAGTAGTCGCTCCGGGACGGAATACAATGAGCGGTTCTTC. Amino acids: CASSRSGTEYNERFF.